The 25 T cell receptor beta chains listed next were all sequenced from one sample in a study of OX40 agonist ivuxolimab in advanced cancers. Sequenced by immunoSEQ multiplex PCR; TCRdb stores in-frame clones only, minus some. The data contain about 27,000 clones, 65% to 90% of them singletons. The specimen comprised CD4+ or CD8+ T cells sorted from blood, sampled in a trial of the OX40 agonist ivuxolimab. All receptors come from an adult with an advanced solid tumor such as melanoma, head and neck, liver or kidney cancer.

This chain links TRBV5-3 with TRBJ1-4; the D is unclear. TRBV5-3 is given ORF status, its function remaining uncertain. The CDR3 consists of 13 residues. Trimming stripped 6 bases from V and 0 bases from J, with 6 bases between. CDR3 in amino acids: CARTRATNEKLFF. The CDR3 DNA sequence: TGTGCCAGAACTAGGGCAACTAATGAAAAACTGTTTTTT.

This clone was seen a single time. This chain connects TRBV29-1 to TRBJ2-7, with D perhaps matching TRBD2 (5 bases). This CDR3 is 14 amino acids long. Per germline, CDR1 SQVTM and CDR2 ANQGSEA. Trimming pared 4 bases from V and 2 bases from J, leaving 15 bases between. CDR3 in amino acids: CSVAFPDSPYEQYF. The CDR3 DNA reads TGCAGCGTTGCTTTCCCGGACTCACCCTACGAGCAGTACTTC.

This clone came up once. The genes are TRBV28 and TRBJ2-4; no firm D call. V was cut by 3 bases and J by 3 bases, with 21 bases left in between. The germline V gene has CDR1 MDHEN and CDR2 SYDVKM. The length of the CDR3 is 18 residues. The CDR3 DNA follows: TGTGCCAGCAGTTTGGTCTCTGGCCGCAAGGTTGGCAAAAACATTCAGTACTTC. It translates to CASSLVSGRKVGKNIQYF.

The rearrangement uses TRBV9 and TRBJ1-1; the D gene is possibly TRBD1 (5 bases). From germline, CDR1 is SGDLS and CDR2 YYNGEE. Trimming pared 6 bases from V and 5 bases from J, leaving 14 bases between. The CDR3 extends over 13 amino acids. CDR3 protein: CASTPSGGTEAFF. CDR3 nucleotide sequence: TGTGCCAGCACCCCCTCGGGGGGGACTGAAGCTTTCTTT.

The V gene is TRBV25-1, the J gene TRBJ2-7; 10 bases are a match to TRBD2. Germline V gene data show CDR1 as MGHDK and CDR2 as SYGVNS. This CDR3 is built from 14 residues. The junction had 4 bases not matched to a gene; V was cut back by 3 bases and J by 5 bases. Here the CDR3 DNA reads TGTGCCAGCAGTGACTTGGGACTAGCGAACGAGCAGTACTTC. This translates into CASSDLGLANEQYF.

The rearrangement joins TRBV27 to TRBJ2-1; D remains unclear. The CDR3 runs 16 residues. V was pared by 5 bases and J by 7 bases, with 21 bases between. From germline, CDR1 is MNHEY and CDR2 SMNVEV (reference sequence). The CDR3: CASSPLGDGPSNEQFF. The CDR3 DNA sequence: TGTGCCAGCAGTCCCCTAGGAGATGGCCCATCTAATGAGCAGTTCTTC.

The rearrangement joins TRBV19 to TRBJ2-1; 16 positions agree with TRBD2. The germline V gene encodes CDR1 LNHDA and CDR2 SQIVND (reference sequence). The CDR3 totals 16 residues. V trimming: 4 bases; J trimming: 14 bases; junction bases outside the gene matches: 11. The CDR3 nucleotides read TGTGCCAGTAGTAAATTGGGGACTAGCGGGAGGGCTCCTGAGTTCTTC. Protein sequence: CASSKLGTSGRAPEFF.

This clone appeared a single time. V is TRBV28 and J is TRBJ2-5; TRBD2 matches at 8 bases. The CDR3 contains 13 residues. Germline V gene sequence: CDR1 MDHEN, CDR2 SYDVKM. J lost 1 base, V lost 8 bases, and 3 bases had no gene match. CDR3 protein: CASSSGSQETQYF. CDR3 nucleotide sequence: TGTGCCAGCTCTAGCGGGTCCCAAGAGACCCAGTACTTC.

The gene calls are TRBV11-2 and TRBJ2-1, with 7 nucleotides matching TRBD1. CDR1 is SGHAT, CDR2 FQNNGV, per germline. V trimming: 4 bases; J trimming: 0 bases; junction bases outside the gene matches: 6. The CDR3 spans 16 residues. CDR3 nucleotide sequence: TGTGCCAGCAGCTCGACAGGGATTGTCTCCTACAATGAGCAGTTCTTC. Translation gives CASSSTGIVSYNEQFF.

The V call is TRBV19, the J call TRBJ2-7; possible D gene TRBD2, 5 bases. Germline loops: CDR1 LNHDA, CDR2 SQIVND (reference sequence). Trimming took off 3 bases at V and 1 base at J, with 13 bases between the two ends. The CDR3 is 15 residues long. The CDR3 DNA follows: TGTGCCAGTAGTATTACCCTTGACTATTCCTACGAGCAGTACTTC. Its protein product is CASSITLDYSYEQYF.

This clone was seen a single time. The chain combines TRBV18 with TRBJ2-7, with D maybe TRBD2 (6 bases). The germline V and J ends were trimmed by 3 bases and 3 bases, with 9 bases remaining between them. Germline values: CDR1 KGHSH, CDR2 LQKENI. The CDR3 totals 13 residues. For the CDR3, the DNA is TGTGCCAGCTCACCGTGGCGGGACTACGAGCAGTACTTC. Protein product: CASSPWRDYEQYF.

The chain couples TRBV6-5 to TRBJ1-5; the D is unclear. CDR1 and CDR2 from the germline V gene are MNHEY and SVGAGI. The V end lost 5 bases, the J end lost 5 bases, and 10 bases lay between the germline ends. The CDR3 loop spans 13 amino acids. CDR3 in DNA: TGTGCCAGCAGTGCAGGATACTATCAGCCCCAGCATTTT. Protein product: CASSAGYYQPQHF.

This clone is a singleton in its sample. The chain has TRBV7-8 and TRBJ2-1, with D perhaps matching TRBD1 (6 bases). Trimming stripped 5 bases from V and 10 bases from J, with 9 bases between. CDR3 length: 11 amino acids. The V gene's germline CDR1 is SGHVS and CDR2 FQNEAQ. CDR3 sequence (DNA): TGTGCCAGCAGCCCCGGGACAGAGCAGTTCTTC. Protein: CASSPGTEQFF.

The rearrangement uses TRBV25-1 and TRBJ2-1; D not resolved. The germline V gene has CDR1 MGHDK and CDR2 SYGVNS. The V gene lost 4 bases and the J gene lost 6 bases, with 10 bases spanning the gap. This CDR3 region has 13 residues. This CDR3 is CASSASDGNEQFF. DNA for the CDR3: TGTGCCAGCAGTGCGTCGGACGGCAATGAGCAGTTCTTC.

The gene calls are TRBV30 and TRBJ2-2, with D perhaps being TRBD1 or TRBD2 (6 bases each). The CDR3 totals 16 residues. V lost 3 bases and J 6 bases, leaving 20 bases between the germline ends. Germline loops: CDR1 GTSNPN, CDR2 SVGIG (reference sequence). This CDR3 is CAWRPSLRGEAGELFF. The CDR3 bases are TGTGCCTGGAGGCCGTCATTGAGGGGGGAAGCCGGGGAGCTGTTTTTT.

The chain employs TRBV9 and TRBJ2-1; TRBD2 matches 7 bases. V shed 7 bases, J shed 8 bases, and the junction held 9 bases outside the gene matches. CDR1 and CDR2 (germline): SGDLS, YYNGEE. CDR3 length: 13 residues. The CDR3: CASSTLATHEQFF. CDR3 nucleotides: TGTGCCAGCTCCACACTAGCGACCCATGAGCAGTTCTTC. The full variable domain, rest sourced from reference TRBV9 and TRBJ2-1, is DSGVTQTPKHLITATGQRVTLRCSPRSGDLSVYWYQQSLDQGLQFLIQYYNGEERAKGNILERFSAQQFPDLHSELNLSSLELGDSALYFCASSTLATHEQFFGPGTRLTVL.

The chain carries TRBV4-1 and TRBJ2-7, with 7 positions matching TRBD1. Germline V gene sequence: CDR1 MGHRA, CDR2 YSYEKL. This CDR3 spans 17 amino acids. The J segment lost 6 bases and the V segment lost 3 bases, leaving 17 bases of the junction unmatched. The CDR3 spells CASSHPRGRGSAGEQYF. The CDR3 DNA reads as TGCGCCAGCAGCCACCCCAGGGGGAGAGGTTCCGCCGGCGAGCAGTACTTC.

The CDR3 DNA follows: TGTGCCAGCAGCTTAGATCTGGCAGAAAAAGCTTTCTTT. It translates to CASSLDLAEKAFF. The chain links TRBV11-1 to TRBJ1-1, with no clear D. Germline V gives CDR1 SGHAT, CDR2 FQDESV (reference sequence). The CDR3 sequence is 13 residues long. With 1 base removed from V and 9 bases from J, the gap between germline ends came to 12 bases.

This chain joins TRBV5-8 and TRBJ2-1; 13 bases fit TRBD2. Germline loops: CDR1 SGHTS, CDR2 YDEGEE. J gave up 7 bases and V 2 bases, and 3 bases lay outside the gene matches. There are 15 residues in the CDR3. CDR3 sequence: CASSFGTSGVNEQFF. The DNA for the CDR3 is TGTGCCAGCAGCTTCGGGACTAGCGGGGTAAATGAGCAGTTCTTC.

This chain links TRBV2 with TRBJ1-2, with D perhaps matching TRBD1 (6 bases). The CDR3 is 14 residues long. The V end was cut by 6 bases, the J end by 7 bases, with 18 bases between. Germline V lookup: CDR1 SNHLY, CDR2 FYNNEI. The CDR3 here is CASSDTGIRRGYTF. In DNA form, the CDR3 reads TGTGCCAGCAGCGACACAGGGATCAGGCGTGGCTACACCTTC.

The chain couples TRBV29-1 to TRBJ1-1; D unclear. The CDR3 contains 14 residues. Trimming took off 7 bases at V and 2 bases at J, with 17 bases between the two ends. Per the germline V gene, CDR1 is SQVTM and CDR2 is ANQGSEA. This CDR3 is CSGRSLGTNTEAFF. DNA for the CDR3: TGCAGCGGCCGGAGCCTCGGAACCAACACTGAAGCTTTCTTT.

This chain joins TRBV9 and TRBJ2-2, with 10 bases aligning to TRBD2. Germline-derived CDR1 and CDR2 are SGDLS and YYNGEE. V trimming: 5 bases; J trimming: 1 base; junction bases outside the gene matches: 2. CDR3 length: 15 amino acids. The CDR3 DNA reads TGTGCCAGCAGGGGACTAGCGCAGAACACCGGGGAGCTGTTTTTT. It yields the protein CASRGLAQNTGELFF. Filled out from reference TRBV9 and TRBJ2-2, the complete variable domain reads DSGVTQTPKHLITATGQRVTLRCSPRSGDLSVYWYQQSLDQGLQFLIQYYNGEERAKGNILERFSAQQFPDLHSELNLSSLELGDSALYFCASRGLAQNTGELFFGEGSRLTVL.

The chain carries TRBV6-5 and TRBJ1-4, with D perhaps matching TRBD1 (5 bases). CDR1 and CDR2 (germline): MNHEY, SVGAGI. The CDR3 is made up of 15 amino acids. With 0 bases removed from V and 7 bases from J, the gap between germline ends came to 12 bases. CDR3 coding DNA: TGTGCCAGCAGTTACTCGATGGGGGAGGGTGAAAAACTGTTTTTT. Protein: CASSYSMGEGEKLFF.

The CDR3 here is CASSQAKAGGNTGELFF. The CDR3 region has the DNA TGCGCCAGCAGCCAAGCCAAGGCGGGGGGTAACACCGGGGAGCTGTTTTTT. This chain joins TRBV4-1 and TRBJ2-2; TRBD2 matches 8 bases. Looked up from germline, CDR1 is MGHRA and CDR2 is YSYEKL. The V and J ends lost 1 base and 2 bases, in that order; junction bases with no gene match: 6. The CDR3 has 17 residues.

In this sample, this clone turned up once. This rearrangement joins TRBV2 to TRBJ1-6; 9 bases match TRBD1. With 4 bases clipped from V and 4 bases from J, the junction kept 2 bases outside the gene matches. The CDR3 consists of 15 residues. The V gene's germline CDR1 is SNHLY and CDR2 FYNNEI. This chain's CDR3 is CASSGTGVYNSPLHF. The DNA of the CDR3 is TGTGCCAGCAGTGGGACAGGGGTTTATAATTCACCCCTCCACTTT. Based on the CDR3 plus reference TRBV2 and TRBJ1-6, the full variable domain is EPEVTQTPSHQVTQMGQEVILRCVPISNHLYFYWYRQILGQKVEFLVSFYNNEISEKSEIFDDQFSVERPDGSNFTLKIRSTKLEDSAMYFCASSGTGVYNSPLHFGNGTRLTVT.